This is a list of T cell receptor beta chains from one sample in a study of CD8 T cells in Susac syndrome. TCRdb fed the immunoSEQ multiplex PCR reads into MiXCR, producing one record per CDR3 protein. The table includes approximately 140,000 distinct CDR3 sequences, around 75% detected once. Sequenced sample: CD8+ T cells from PBMCs. These receptors came from a human donor with multiple sclerosis. Both conserved end residues are part of each CDR3. D genes are given only for firm matches. Expanded clones get a size class; other rows say once, few or many, or leave the size out.

j_gene: TRBJ2-1; v_gene: TRBV3-1; d_gene: TRBD2; abundance: NA; CDR3nt: TGTGCCAGCAGCCACGGGGGGGCCGATAGCAATGAGCAGTTCTTC; CDR3aa: CASSHGGADSNEQFF
j_gene: TRBJ1-5; v_gene: TRBV4-1; d_gene: NA; abundance: few; CDR3nt: TGCGCCAGCAGCCTTGTTCGGGGGAGCAATCAGCCCCAGCATTTT; CDR3aa: CASSLVRGSNQPQHF
j_gene: TRBJ1-1; v_gene: TRBV7-9; d_gene: NA; abundance: NA; CDR3nt: TGTGCCAGCAGCTATGACGCGGGTCTGAGGGCTTACACTGAAGCTTTCTTT; CDR3aa: CASSYDAGLRAYTEAFF
j_gene: TRBJ2-3; v_gene: TRBV9; d_gene: TRBD2; abundance: few; CDR3nt: TGTGCCAGCAGAGGACTAGCCACAGATACGCAGTATTTT; CDR3aa: CASRGLATDTQYF
j_gene: TRBJ2-1; v_gene: TRBV5-6; d_gene: TRBD2; abundance: NA; CDR3nt: TGTGCCAGCAGTGAAAGACTAGCGGCTAAGTGGGATGAGCAGTTCTTC; CDR3aa: CASSERLAAKWDEQFF
j_gene: TRBJ1-1; v_gene: TRBV7-8; d_gene: NA; abundance: NA; CDR3nt: TGTGCCAGCAGCTTAGGAGGGGGGGGAACTGAAGCTTTCTTT; CDR3aa: CASSLGGGGTEAFF
j_gene: TRBJ1-5; v_gene: TRBV6-1; d_gene: NA; abundance: few; CDR3nt: TGTGCCAGCGAACAGGGAAACCAGCCCCAGCATTTT; CDR3aa: CASEQGNQPQHF
j_gene: TRBJ1-1; v_gene: TRBV24-1; d_gene: NA; abundance: once; CDR3nt: TGTGCCACCAGTGATGGGCGAACCCAGGGCACTGAAGCTTTCTTT; CDR3aa: CATSDGRTQGTEAFF
j_gene: TRBJ2-1; v_gene: TRBV6-2/TRBV6-3; d_gene: NA; abundance: NA; CDR3nt: TGTGCCAGCAGTCATCAGTATTACAATGAGCAGTTCTTC; CDR3aa: CASSHQYYNEQFF
j_gene: TRBJ1-4; v_gene: TRBV7-8; d_gene: TRBD1; abundance: NA; CDR3nt: TGTGCCAGCAGCTTAGTTGTCTTTCCGGGACAGATTAATGAAAAACTGTTTTTT; CDR3aa: CASSLVVFPGQINEKLFF
j_gene: TRBJ2-3; v_gene: TRBV4-1; d_gene: TRBD2; abundance: NA; CDR3nt: TGCGCCAGCAGCTCCATAGCGGGGGGAGCGCAGTATTTT; CDR3aa: CASSSIAGGAQYF
j_gene: TRBJ2-2; v_gene: TRBV24-1; d_gene: NA; abundance: once; CDR3nt: TGTGCCACCAGTCCGGGGGCAACCGGGGAGCTGTTTTTT; CDR3aa: CATSPGATGELFF
j_gene: TRBJ2-7; v_gene: TRBV20-1; d_gene: NA; abundance: NA; CDR3nt: TGCAGTGCTAGAGCGGGGGCCTACGAGCAGTACTTC; CDR3aa: CSARAGAYEQYF
j_gene: TRBJ2-1; v_gene: TRBV20-1; d_gene: NA; abundance: NA; CDR3nt: TGCAGTGCCTCGGGAGTAGAATCCTATGAGCAGTTCTTC; CDR3aa: CSASGVESYEQFF
j_gene: TRBJ2-3; v_gene: TRBV2; d_gene: TRBD2; abundance: once; CDR3nt: TGTGCCAGCAGTGAACTAGCGGGGAGCTCCCTCGGCACAGATACGCAGTATTTT; CDR3aa: CASSELAGSSLGTDTQYF
j_gene: TRBJ1-6; v_gene: TRBV30; d_gene: TRBD1; abundance: NA; CDR3nt: TGTGCCTGGGGACAGGGGCCCTATAATTCACCCCTCCACTTT; CDR3aa: CAWGQGPYNSPLHF
j_gene: TRBJ2-1; v_gene: TRBV4-1; d_gene: TRBD2; abundance: once; CDR3nt: TGCGCCAGCAGCCAAGATAGGAGCGGGGGGGCAGGAAAGTTCTTC; CDR3aa: CASSQDRSGGAGKFF
j_gene: TRBJ1-1; v_gene: TRBV30; d_gene: NA; abundance: NA; CDR3nt: TGTGCCTGGAGTGAAACAGCGAACACTGAAGCTTTCTTT; CDR3aa: CAWSETANTEAFF
j_gene: TRBJ2-6; v_gene: TRBV12-3/TRBV12-4; d_gene: TRBD1; abundance: NA; CDR3nt: TGTGCCAGCACCCCGACCGGGACAGATAATGGCCGGCTGACTTTC; CDR3aa: CASTPTGTDNGRLTF
j_gene: TRBJ2-3; v_gene: TRBV5-8; d_gene: NA; abundance: NA; CDR3nt: TGTGCCAGCAGCTCCACCAACCACATGCCCCGCACAGATACGCAGTATTTT; CDR3aa: CASSSTNHMPRTDTQYF
j_gene: TRBJ1-2; v_gene: TRBV12-3/TRBV12-4; d_gene: NA; abundance: once; CDR3nt: TGTGCCAGCAGACCTACAGGTTTGGCCTATGGCTACACCTTC; CDR3aa: CASRPTGLAYGYTF
j_gene: TRBJ2-1; v_gene: TRBV5-1; d_gene: NA; abundance: NA; CDR3nt: TGCGCCAGCAGCTCGACCGGGGGATCCTACAATAAGCAGTTCTTC; CDR3aa: CASSSTGGSYNKQFF
j_gene: TRBJ1-5; v_gene: TRBV21-1; d_gene: NA; abundance: NA; CDR3nt: TGTGCCCATGATCAGCCCCAGCATTTT; CDR3aa: CAHDQPQHF
j_gene: TRBJ2-4; v_gene: TRBV6-1; d_gene: NA; abundance: NA; CDR3nt: TGTGCCAGCAAAGCCAAAAACATTCAGTACTTC; CDR3aa: CASKAKNIQYF
j_gene: TRBJ2-1; v_gene: TRBV7-9; d_gene: TRBD1; abundance: NA; CDR3nt: TGTGCCAGCAGCTTAACAAGACAGGGCGGATTGAATGAGCAGTTCTTC; CDR3aa: CASSLTRQGGLNEQFF
j_gene: TRBJ1-2; v_gene: TRBV7-9; d_gene: TRBD1; abundance: NA; CDR3nt: TGTGCCAGCAGCCTGGGACAGGGGGCTGACTACACCTTC; CDR3aa: CASSLGQGADYTF
j_gene: TRBJ2-3; v_gene: TRBV19; d_gene: NA; abundance: NA; CDR3nt: TGTGCCAGTAGTATCAGAGTTAGCACAGATACGCAGTATTTT; CDR3aa: CASSIRVSTDTQYF
j_gene: TRBJ1-5; v_gene: TRBV28; d_gene: TRBD1; abundance: NA; CDR3nt: TGTGCCAGCAGCCTGACAGGGGGGGTTGTAAGCAATCAGCCCCAGCATTTT; CDR3aa: CASSLTGGVVSNQPQHF
j_gene: TRBJ1-2; v_gene: TRBV5-6; d_gene: NA; abundance: NA; CDR3nt: TGTGCCAGCACGCCAGGGACCGGTATATGGGGCTACACCTTC; CDR3aa: CASTPGTGIWGYTF
j_gene: TRBJ2-3; v_gene: TRBV2; d_gene: TRBD1; abundance: once; CDR3nt: TGTGCCAGCAGCGACGGGACAGTGAGCACAGATACGCAGTATTTT; CDR3aa: CASSDGTVSTDTQYF
j_gene: TRBJ1-2; v_gene: TRBV27; d_gene: NA; abundance: NA; CDR3nt: TGTGCCAGCAGTTCCCTTTTTTCCTCTCCAATCTATGGCTACACCTTC; CDR3aa: CASSSLFSSPIYGYTF
j_gene: TRBJ2-5; v_gene: TRBV5-6; d_gene: NA; abundance: NA; CDR3nt: TGTGCCAGCAGCTTGGGGGCACAAGAGACCCAGTACTTC; CDR3aa: CASSLGAQETQYF
j_gene: TRBJ2-3; v_gene: TRBV4-2; d_gene: NA; abundance: NA; CDR3nt: TGTGCCAGCAGCCAAGCGGGAGTGACAGATACGCAGTATTTT; CDR3aa: CASSQAGVTDTQYF
j_gene: TRBJ1-6; v_gene: TRBV27; d_gene: TRBD1; abundance: once; CDR3nt: TGTGCCAGCAGTCCCGGGACAGGGGGCTATAATTCACCCCTCCACTTT; CDR3aa: CASSPGTGGYNSPLHF
j_gene: TRBJ2-5; v_gene: TRBV2; d_gene: TRBD2; abundance: NA; CDR3nt: TGTGCCAGCAGTGCTAGCGGGGAAGAGACCCAGTACTTC; CDR3aa: CASSASGEETQYF
j_gene: TRBJ2-3; v_gene: TRBV28; d_gene: NA; abundance: NA; CDR3nt: TGTGCCAGCAGTTCAAGGATGTCGGATACGCAGTATTTT; CDR3aa: CASSSRMSDTQYF
j_gene: TRBJ2-3; v_gene: TRBV27; d_gene: NA; abundance: NA; CDR3nt: TGTGCCAGCAGCACAGGGACAGATACGCAGTATTTT; CDR3aa: CASSTGTDTQYF
j_gene: TRBJ2-7; v_gene: TRBV5-4; d_gene: TRBD1; abundance: NA; CDR3nt: TGTGCCAGCAGCTCTGGACAGGTGATGGAGCAGTACTTC; CDR3aa: CASSSGQVMEQYF
j_gene: TRBJ2-1; v_gene: TRBV29-1; d_gene: NA; abundance: once; CDR3nt: TGCAGCGTTGACCTCTTCTCCGAGGGGTCCTACAATGAGCAGTTCTTC; CDR3aa: CSVDLFSEGSYNEQFF
j_gene: TRBJ2-5; v_gene: TRBV20-1; d_gene: NA; abundance: NA; CDR3nt: TGCAGTGCAAGAAACACAGGAAAAGAGACCCAGTACTTC; CDR3aa: CSARNTGKETQYF
j_gene: TRBJ1-1; v_gene: TRBV19; d_gene: TRBD1; abundance: NA; CDR3nt: TGTGCCAGTAGTCATGTTGGACAGGGACGTACGAGGGACACTGAAGCTTTCTTT; CDR3aa: CASSHVGQGRTRDTEAFF
j_gene: TRBJ2-3; v_gene: TRBV6-1; d_gene: NA; abundance: few; CDR3nt: TGTGCCAGCAGTCTGGGGGACGTTAGCACAGATACGCAGTATTTT; CDR3aa: CASSLGDVSTDTQYF
j_gene: TRBJ2-5; v_gene: TRBV5-4; d_gene: NA; abundance: few; CDR3nt: TGTGCCAGCAGCTTTCCCGGGCAGTCAGGCCAAGAGACCCAGTACTTC; CDR3aa: CASSFPGQSGQETQYF
j_gene: TRBJ2-1; v_gene: TRBV2; d_gene: NA; abundance: NA; CDR3nt: TGTGCCAGCAAAGGGACTTTGGTAGTTGAGCAGTTCTTC; CDR3aa: CASKGTLVVEQFF
j_gene: TRBJ2-7; v_gene: TRBV7-9; d_gene: NA; abundance: NA; CDR3nt: TGTGCCAGCAGTCCTGACACCGTATACGAGCAGTACTTC; CDR3aa: CASSPDTVYEQYF
j_gene: TRBJ2-7; v_gene: TRBV5-1; d_gene: NA; abundance: few; CDR3nt: TGCGCCAGCAGCTACTCTACAGGGAGCTCCTACGAGCAGTACTTC; CDR3aa: CASSYSTGSSYEQYF
j_gene: TRBJ2-3; v_gene: TRBV2; d_gene: NA; abundance: NA; CDR3nt: TGTGCCAGAAGCAGCTTTAGCACAGATACGCAGTATTTT; CDR3aa: CARSSFSTDTQYF
j_gene: TRBJ2-5; v_gene: TRBV13; d_gene: NA; abundance: NA; CDR3nt: TGTGCCAGCAGCGCGCGACTTCCAGGGGGGAGGTACCAAGAGACCCAGTACTTC; CDR3aa: CASSARLPGGRYQETQYF
j_gene: TRBJ1-1; v_gene: TRBV9; d_gene: NA; abundance: NA; CDR3nt: TGTGCCAGCAGCGCCGAGGGCTGGGCCACTGAAGCTTTCTTT; CDR3aa: CASSAEGWATEAFF
j_gene: TRBJ1-2; v_gene: TRBV20-1; d_gene: NA; abundance: NA; CDR3nt: TGCAGTGCTAGAGATCGGGTCCTCTCTGTCTACGGCTACACCTTC; CDR3aa: CSARDRVLSVYGYTF